Shown below are 16 T cell receptor beta chains from a single sample sequenced in a study of glioma-infiltrating T cells after dendritic cell vaccination. The time point: after dendritic cell vaccination, including at tumor progression/relapse. This table comes from immunoSEQ multiplex PCR, and its TCRdb copy is limited to in-frame clones, with some not included. The table has 100,000 or so clones, approximately 80% seen once. The material was blood, obtained after dendritic cell vaccination. All receptors derive from a human donor with glioblastoma.

Ten or more counts support this clone. The chain joins TRBV6-1 to TRBJ2-2; TRBD1 might be the D (5 bases). This CDR3 is 16 amino acids long. V lost 4 bases and J lost 4, with 16 bases in between. The germline V gene encodes CDR1 MNHNS and CDR2 SASEGT. The CDR3 protein is CASSAIGTGVTGELFF. The DNA for the CDR3 is TGTGCCAGCAGTGCGATTGGAACAGGTGTCACCGGGGAGCTGTTTTTT.

This clone has only a few counts. The gene calls are TRBV9 and TRBJ2-5, with TRBD2 identical over 9 bases. Germline assignment: CDR1 SGDLS and CDR2 YYNGEE. With 3 bases clipped from V and 5 bases from J, the junction kept 11 bases outside the gene matches. CDR3 length: 16 residues. The CDR3, as DNA: TGTGCCAGCAGCGGATCCCTTTTCGCGGGAGGGGAGACCCAGTACTTC. It codes for CASSGSLFAGGETQYF. Full variable domain (remainder filled in from reference TRBV9 and TRBJ2-5): DSGVTQTPKHLITATGQRVTLRCSPRSGDLSVYWYQQSLDQGLQFLIQYYNGEERAKGNILERFSAQQFPDLHSELNLSSLELGDSALYFCASSGSLFAGGETQYFGPGTRLLVL.

This clone was observed a handful of times. This chain links TRBV5-4 with TRBJ2-7; 8 nucleotides match TRBD2. Looked up from germline, CDR1 is SGHNT and CDR2 is YYREEE (reference sequence). The CDR3 is 15 amino acids. The junction had 9 bases not matched to a gene; V was cut back by 4 bases and J by 3 bases. This CDR3 is CASSRQAGELYEQYF. DNA of the CDR3: TGTGCCAGCAGCCGGCAAGCGGGGGAGCTCTACGAGCAGTACTTC.

This clone was counted between two and nine times. The chain links TRBV6-1 to TRBJ2-5; D is unresolved. V lost 6 bases to trimming and J lost 5 bases, with 16 bases between them. Germline CDR1 is MNHNS and CDR2 is SASEGT. The CDR3 has 14 amino acids. DNA of the CDR3: TGTGCCAGCAGACAAGCGATTAATGGGGAGACCCAGTACTTC. Amino acid sequence: CASRQAINGETQYF.

The chain employs TRBV11-2 and TRBJ2-7; a possible D gene is TRBD2 (6 bases). The CDR3 sequence is 15 residues long. The germline V and J ends were trimmed by 0 bases and 4 bases, with 13 bases remaining between them. Germline V gene lookup returns CDR1 SGHAT and CDR2 FQNNGV. The CDR3 region has the DNA TGTGCCAGCAGCTTAGATCGAATCGCGGGGTACGAGCAGTACTTC. Translation: CASSLDRIAGYEQYF. The variable domain in full, with the rest retrieved from reference TRBV11-2 and TRBJ2-7, is EAGVAQSPRYKIIEKRQSVAFWCNPISGHATLYWYQQILGQGPKLLIQFQNNGVVDDSQLPKDRFSAERLKGVDSTLKIQPAKLEDSAVYLCASSLDRIAGYEQYFGPGTRLTVT.

This sequence joins TRBV27 and TRBJ2-1; no firm D call. Between the trimmed V and J ends, which lost 2 bases and 4 bases, there was a span of 9 bases. The CDR3 runs 14 residues. Germline V gene sequence: CDR1 MNHEY, CDR2 SMNVEV (reference sequence). The CDR3 is CASSLIGRYNEQFF. CDR3 DNA sequence: TGTGCCAGCAGTTTAATTGGCAGGTACAATGAGCAGTTCTTC.

This chain connects TRBV5-1 to TRBJ1-2, with 7 bases aligning to TRBD1. The CDR3 has 14 amino acids. Germline V gene data show CDR1 as SGHRS and CDR2 as YFSETQ. With 4 bases clipped from V and 6 bases from J, the junction kept 9 bases outside the gene matches. This chain's CDR3 is CASSPGQDFDGYTF. The CDR3 DNA reads TGCGCCAGCAGCCCCGGACAGGATTTCGATGGCTACACCTTC.

J is TRBJ1-2 and V is TRBV19; D ambiguous. The length of the CDR3 is 12 residues. The V and J ends lost 3 bases and 5 bases respectively, with 7 bases between them. Germline values: CDR1 LNHDA, CDR2 SQIVND (reference sequence). CDR3 protein: CASSIVAYGYTF. In DNA form, the CDR3 reads TGTGCCAGTAGTATCGTAGCATATGGCTACACCTTC.

The V call is TRBV14, the J call TRBJ2-7, with 8 nucleotides matching TRBD2. CDR1 SGHDN and CDR2 FVKESK come from the germline V gene. The CDR3 runs 18 residues. J lost 4 bases, V lost 0 bases, and 14 bases had no gene match. CDR3 nucleotides: TGTGCCAGCAGCCAAGATCAAGCGGGAGTCAGGGCTGGGTACGAGCAGTACTTC. Its protein is CASSQDQAGVRAGYEQYF. Together with reference TRBV14 and TRBJ2-7, the CDR3 gives the full variable domain: EAGVTQFPSHSVIEKGQTVTLRCDPISGHDNLYWYRRVMGKEIKFLLHFVKESKQDESGMPNNRFLAERTGGTYSTLKVQPAELEDSGVYFCASSQDQAGVRAGYEQYFGPGTRLTVT.

The V gene is TRBV29-1, the J gene TRBJ1-2; TRBD1 matches at 8 bases. Germline assignment: CDR1 SQVTM and CDR2 ANQGSEA. Trimming took 6 bases from V and 6 from J; bases not matched to a gene: 6. There are 12 residues in the CDR3. CDR3 sequence (DNA): TGCAGCGTCCAACAGGGGGTAAATGGCTACACCTTC. Residues: CSVQQGVNGYTF.

The V and J genes are TRBV7-2 and TRBJ1-1; D is possibly TRBD1 (5 bases). CDR1 SGHTA and CDR2 FQGNSA come from the germline V gene. This CDR3 is 15 amino acids long. V shed 5 bases and J shed 8 bases, with 21 bases lying between them. For the CDR3, the DNA is TGTGCCAGCAGCCGCCATACACAGGCCTACGGCGAAGCTTTCTTT. Amino acid sequence: CASSRHTQAYGEAFF.

The chain is built from TRBV19 and TRBJ1-5, with TRBD1 matching over 7 bases. This CDR3 has 15 amino acids. Trimming took 4 bases from V and 2 from J; bases not matched to a gene: 5. CDR1 is LNHDA, CDR2 SQIVND, per germline (reference sequence). The CDR3 sequence is CASSRHRGGNQPQHF. The CDR3 bases are TGTGCCAGTAGTAGACACAGGGGAGGCAATCAGCCCCAGCATTTT.

The chain uses TRBV10-3 and TRBJ1-5; TRBD1 agrees at 9 bases. This CDR3 region has 14 residues. V was pared by 6 bases and J by 4 bases, with 4 bases of the junction left unmatched. In germline, CDR1 is ENHRY, CDR2 SYGVKD. The CDR3 spells CAIRGDRENQPQHF. The CDR3, as DNA: TGTGCCATCAGGGGGGACAGGGAAAATCAGCCCCAGCATTTT.

This chain connects TRBV2 to TRBJ1-1, with a possible D match to TRBD1 (6 bases). The germline V gene has CDR1 SNHLY and CDR2 FYNNEI. The CDR3 is 17 amino acids. Trimming shortened V by 7 bases and J by 1 base, and 22 bases separated the two germline ends. This CDR3 reads CASTGGAFAGENTEAFF. The CDR3 DNA follows: TGTGCCAGCACCGGGGGGGCTTTCGCGGGCGAGAACACTGAAGCTTTCTTT. Using reference TRBV2 and TRBJ1-1 for the parts outside the CDR3, the full variable domain is EPEVTQTPSHQVTQMGQEVILRCVPISNHLYFYWYRQILGQKVEFLVSFYNNEISEKSEIFDDQFSVERPDGSNFTLKIRSTKLEDSAMYFCASTGGAFAGENTEAFFGQGTRLTVV.

Comment on this clone: One junction end disagrees with the germline gene, perhaps due to a read error. The rearrangement uses TRBV7-9 and TRBJ1-1; 9 bases line up with TRBD1. Per germline, CDR1 SEHNR and CDR2 FQNEAQ (reference sequence). This CDR3 contains 15 residues. The CDR3 DNA is TGTGCCAACAGCACTGGACAGGGGATGATGACTGAAGCTTTCTTT. Its protein is CANSTGQGMMTEAFF.

V usage is TRBV6-6 and J usage is TRBJ2-7; 10 nucleotides line up with TRBD2. Germline V gene lookup returns CDR1 MNHNY and CDR2 SVGAGI (reference sequence). The CDR3 spans 15 residues. The V and J ends lost 7 bases and 0 bases, in that order; junction bases with no gene match: 6. The CDR3 sequence is CASTGGLASSYEQYF. DNA for the CDR3: TGTGCCAGCACCGGGGGACTAGCGAGCTCCTACGAGCAGTACTTC.